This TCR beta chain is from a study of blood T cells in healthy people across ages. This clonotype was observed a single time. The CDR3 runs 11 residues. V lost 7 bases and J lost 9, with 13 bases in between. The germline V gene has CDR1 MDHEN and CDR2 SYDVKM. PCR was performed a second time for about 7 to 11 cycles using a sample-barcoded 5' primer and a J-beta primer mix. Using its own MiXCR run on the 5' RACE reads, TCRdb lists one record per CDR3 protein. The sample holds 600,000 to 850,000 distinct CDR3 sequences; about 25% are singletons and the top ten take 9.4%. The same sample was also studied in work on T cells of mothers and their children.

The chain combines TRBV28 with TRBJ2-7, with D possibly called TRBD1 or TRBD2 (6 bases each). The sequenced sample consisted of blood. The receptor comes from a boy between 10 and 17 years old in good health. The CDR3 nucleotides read TGTGCCAGCATCACTAGGGGGGCGCAGTACTTC. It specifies CASITRGAQYF.